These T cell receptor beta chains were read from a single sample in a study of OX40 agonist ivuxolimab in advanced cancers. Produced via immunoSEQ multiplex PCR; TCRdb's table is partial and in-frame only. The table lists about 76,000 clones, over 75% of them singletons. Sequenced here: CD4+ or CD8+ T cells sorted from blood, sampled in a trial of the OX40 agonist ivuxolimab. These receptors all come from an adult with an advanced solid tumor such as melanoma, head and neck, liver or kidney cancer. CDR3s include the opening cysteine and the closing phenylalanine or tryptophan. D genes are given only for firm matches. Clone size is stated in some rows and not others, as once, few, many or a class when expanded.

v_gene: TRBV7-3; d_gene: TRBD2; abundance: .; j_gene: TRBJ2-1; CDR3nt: TGTGCCAGCAGCCCCGGGGTAGCGGGGGGGTACAATGAGCAGTTCTTC; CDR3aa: CASSPGVAGGYNEQFF
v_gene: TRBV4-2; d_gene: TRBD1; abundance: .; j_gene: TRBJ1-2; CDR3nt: TGTGCCAGCAGAGGGGACAGGGGTTATGGCTACACCTTC; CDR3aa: CASRGDRGYGYTF
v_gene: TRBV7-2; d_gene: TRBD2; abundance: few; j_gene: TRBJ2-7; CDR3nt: TGTGCCAGCAGCCCCAGCGAACTAGCGGGGGCCAACTACGAGCAGTACTTC; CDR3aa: CASSPSELAGANYEQYF
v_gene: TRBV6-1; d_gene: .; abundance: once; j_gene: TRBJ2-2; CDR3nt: TGTGCCAGCAGTGGCCCCGGGGAGCTGTTTTTT; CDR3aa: CASSGPGELFF
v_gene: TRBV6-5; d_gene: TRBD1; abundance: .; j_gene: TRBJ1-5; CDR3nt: TGTGCCAGCAGTCCACAGGGGGTAGTTGATCAGCCCCAGCATTTT; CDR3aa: CASSPQGVVDQPQHF
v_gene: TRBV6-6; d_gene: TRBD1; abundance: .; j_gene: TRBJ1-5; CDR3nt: TGTGCCAGCAGTTACCCGGGACAGGGTAATCAGCCCCAGCATTTT; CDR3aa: CASSYPGQGNQPQHF
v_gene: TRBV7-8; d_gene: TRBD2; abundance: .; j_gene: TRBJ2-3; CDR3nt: TGTGCCAGCAGCTTGCCCAGCGGGGGTGGTACGCAGTATTTT; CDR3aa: CASSLPSGGGTQYF
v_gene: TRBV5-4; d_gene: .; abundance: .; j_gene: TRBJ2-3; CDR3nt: TGTGCCACTCAGGTCCCCGGGCCAGATACGCAGTATTTT; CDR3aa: CATQVPGPDTQYF
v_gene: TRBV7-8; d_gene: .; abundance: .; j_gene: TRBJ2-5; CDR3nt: TGTGCCAGCAGCAGGGGACTCCAAGAGACCCAGTACTTC; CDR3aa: CASSRGLQETQYF
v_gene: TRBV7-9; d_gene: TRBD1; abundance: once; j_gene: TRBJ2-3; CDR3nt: TGTGCCAGCAGAGCGGGACAGGGGGCCGGAGATACGCAGTATTTT; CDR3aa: CASRAGQGAGDTQYF
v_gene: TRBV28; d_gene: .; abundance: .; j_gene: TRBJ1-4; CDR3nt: TGTGCCAGCAGTTTGGCTCGAGGGGGTAATGAAAAACTGTTTTTT; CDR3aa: CASSLARGGNEKLFF
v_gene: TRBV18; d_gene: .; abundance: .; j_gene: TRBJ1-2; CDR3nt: TGTGCCAGCTCACCACCGGAACGGGAGGGCTACACCTTC; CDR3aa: CASSPPEREGYTF
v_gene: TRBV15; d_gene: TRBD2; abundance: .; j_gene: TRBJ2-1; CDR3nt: TGTGCCACCAGCTTGGGACTAGCGGGAAGCTCCTACAATGAGCAGTTCTTC; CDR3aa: CATSLGLAGSSYNEQFF
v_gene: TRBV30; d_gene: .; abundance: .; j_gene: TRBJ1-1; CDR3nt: TGTGCCTGGAACGCCTTGGGGGGGGCGGCAGAAAAGAACACTGAAGCTTTCTTT; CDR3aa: CAWNALGGAAEKNTEAFF
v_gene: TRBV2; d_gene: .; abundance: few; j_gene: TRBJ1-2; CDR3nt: TGTGCCAGCACCGCCGGGAGCAGGGGCTATGGCTACACCTTC; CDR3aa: CASTAGSRGYGYTF
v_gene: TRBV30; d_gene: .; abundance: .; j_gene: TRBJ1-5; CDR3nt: TGTGCCTGGAGCCCTCCGGAGGGAGATAGCAATCAGCCCCAGCATTTT; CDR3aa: CAWSPPEGDSNQPQHF
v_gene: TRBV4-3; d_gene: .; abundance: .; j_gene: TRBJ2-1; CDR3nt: TGCGCCAGCAGCCAAGCCAGGGCCCTCAGGGAGCAGTTCTTC; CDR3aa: CASSQARALREQFF
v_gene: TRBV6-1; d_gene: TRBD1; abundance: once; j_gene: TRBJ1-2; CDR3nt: TGTGCCAGCAGTGGAGGGACAGTCTATGGCTACACCTTC; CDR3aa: CASSGGTVYGYTF
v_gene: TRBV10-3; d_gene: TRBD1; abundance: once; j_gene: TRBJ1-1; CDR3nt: TGTGCCATCAGTGATCGGGGACAGGGGGTCACTGAAGCTTTCTTT; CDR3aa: CAISDRGQGVTEAFF
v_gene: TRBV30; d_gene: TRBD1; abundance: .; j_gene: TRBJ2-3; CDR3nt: TGTGCCTGGAGTGCCGGACAGGGGATCCCAGATACGCAGTATTTT; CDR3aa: CAWSAGQGIPDTQYF
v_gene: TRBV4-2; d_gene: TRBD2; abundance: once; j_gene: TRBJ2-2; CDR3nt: TGTGCCAGCAGCCAAGTGGCGGGGGGGCTCGCGAACACCGGGGAGCTGTTTTTT; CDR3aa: CASSQVAGGLANTGELFF
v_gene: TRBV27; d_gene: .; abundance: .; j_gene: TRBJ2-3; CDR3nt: TGTGCCAGCAGTTTACTTCCGGGGTTCGGCACAGATACGCAGTATTTT; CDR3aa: CASSLLPGFGTDTQYF
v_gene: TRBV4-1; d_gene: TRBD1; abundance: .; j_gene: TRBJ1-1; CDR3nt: TGCGCCAGCAGCCCTTGGACAGGGAACATGAACACTGAAGCTTTCTTT; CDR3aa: CASSPWTGNMNTEAFF
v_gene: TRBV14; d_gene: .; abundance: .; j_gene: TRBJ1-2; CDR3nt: TGTGCCAGCAGCCCCGGGCAGCGGCGGGGCTACACCTTC; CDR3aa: CASSPGQRRGYTF
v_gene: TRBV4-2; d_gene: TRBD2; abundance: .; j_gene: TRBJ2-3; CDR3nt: TGTGCCAGCAGCCCCGAGACTAGCGGGGGAGGGGGTACGCAGTATTTT; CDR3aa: CASSPETSGGGGTQYF
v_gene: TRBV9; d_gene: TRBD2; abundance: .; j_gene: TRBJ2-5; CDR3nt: TGTGCCAGCAGCTTTGGACTAGCGGTGGAGTGGACCCAGTACTTC; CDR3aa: CASSFGLAVEWTQYF
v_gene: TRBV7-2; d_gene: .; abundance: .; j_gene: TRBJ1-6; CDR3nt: TGTGCCAGCAGACAGGGCCTTTCACCCCTCCACTTT; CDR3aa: CASRQGLSPLHF